The T cell receptor beta chain under discussion was sequenced for a study of OX40 agonist ivuxolimab in advanced cancers. Study overall: Patients received the agonistic anti-OX40 (CD134) antibody ivuxolimab. Patients with prior anti-PD-1, anti-PD-L1 or anti-CTLA-4 therapy were eligible; less than 50% had some.

The CDR3 is 11 amino acids. Germline CDR1 and CDR2: MNHEY and SVGAGI. This table comes from immunoSEQ multiplex PCR, and its TCRdb copy is limited to in-frame clones, with some not included. The sample consists of 20,000 to 30,000 clones, around 80% of them appearing once. The receptor was derived from an adult with an advanced solid tumor such as melanoma, head and neck, liver or kidney cancer. V gene TRBV6-5 combines with J gene TRBJ1-1; D might be TRBD1 (6 bases). Source: CD4+ or CD8+ T cells sorted from blood, taken in a trial of the OX40 agonist ivuxolimab. CDR3 bases: TGTGCAGTCGGGACACCGGCTGAAGCTTTCTTT. Its translation is CAVGTPAEAFF.